The clone carrying this T cell receptor (beta chain) was found a few times. The antigen is not known. The sample comes from a study of vaccination and CD4 T cells after COVID-19. Background on the study: Nasal swab PCR showed SARS-CoV-2 in convalescent patients, several with mild and one with severe disease.

Sequence data for DNA of cultured CD4+ T cells were generated by the Oncomine TCR Beta short-read assay. Genomic DNA from cultured CD4+ T cells was extracted. From the PCR reads, TCRdb called clonotypes with MiXCR, one entry per CDR3 protein. The data contain 15,000 or so distinct CDR3 sequences, less than 70% of them singletons. The treatment was: approximately nine-day PBMC culture with coronavirus spike peptide pools or control peptides (ViraFEST assay). The sequenced sample consisted of CD4+ T cells from blood, cultured in vitro. This sequence was found in a human donor who had recovered from COVID-19.

As DNA, the CDR3 is TGTGCCACCAGCAGAGATCCGGCAGGGAACACCGGGGAGCTGTTTTTT. This sequence encodes CATSRDPAGNTGELFF. The gene calls are TRBV15 and TRBJ2-2; no clear D. CDR3 length equals 16 residues. Germline V gene lookup returns CDR1 LNHNV and CDR2 YYDKDF (reference sequence). V dropped 0 bases and J dropped 1 base, with 9 bases sitting between them.